The entry below describes one T cell receptor beta chain. Its specificity is unknown. Libraries for naive CD8 T cells, which were made from roughly 21,000 to 960,000 sorted cells, drew on 10%, 30% or 50% of the RNA. This entry belongs to a study of molecular identifiers for immune sequencing clone quantification. About the research overall: Replicate runs used RNA from 20,000 or 100,000 naive CD8 cells, which was split five ways into aliquots, and four of those aliquots were then sequenced.

TCRdb re-derived calls from the PCR reads in MiXCR, one entry per CDR3 protein. The profile shows about 320,000 distinct CDR3 sequences, about 23% of them singletons. Trimming took 5 bases from V and 5 from J, leaving 15 bases between them. The CDR3 has 14 residues. Germline CDR1 is SGHAT and CDR2 is FQDESV (reference sequence). Overall study results and limits: Clones of above 20 RNA copies carried over 97% of effector molecules; in naive cells they carried under 1%. One cell's worth of spiked Jurkat TCR RNA was reportedly detectable among one million naive cells.

The V and J genes are TRBV11-1 and TRBJ1-1, with D tentatively TRBD1 (5 bases). The sample was naive CD8+ T cells from blood, with Jurkat cell RNA spiked in. Noted subset: FACS-sorted CD8+CD4-CCR7+CD45RA+ naive T cells. This receptor was obtained from a human donor in good health. Some libraries in this study had Jurkat cell RNA spiked in. This CDR3 is CASSMSGVWTEAFF. In DNA form, the CDR3 reads TGTGCCAGCAGCATGTCGGGGGTTTGGACTGAAGCTTTCTTT.